This T cell receptor beta chain was sequenced during a study of blood T cell repertoires in COVID-19. Across the whole study: Acute and convalescent COVID-19 specimens originated in the United States, Italy and Spain. Sources were T cells, B-cell-depleted T cells, or PBMCs; the material itself was cDNA or gDNA.

This clone was seen a few times. Looked up from germline, CDR1 is SNHLY and CDR2 is FYNNEI. V lost 3 bases to trimming and J lost 5 bases, with 14 bases between them. The CDR3 sequence is 14 residues long. The protocol was immunoSEQ multiplex PCR, while the TCRdb copy is restricted to in-frame clones and leaves out a portion. The sample has 20,000 to 25,000 clones; 85% to 90% are singletons. The gene calls are TRBV2 and TRBJ2-7; D may be TRBD1 (6 bases). This TCR was recovered from a woman aged 60-70 years with active COVID-19. The specimen sequenced was peripheral blood. CDR3 residues: CASSDTGPSNEQYF. For the CDR3, the DNA is TGTGCCAGCAGTGACACAGGGCCTAGTAACGAGCAGTACTTC.